This TCR beta chain was sequenced during a study of cytomegalovirus exposure and HLA in healthy donors. Study conclusions and caveats: As a later analysis revealed, most CMV-associated TCR beta chains appeared HLA-restricted. Several of the most significant clusters were apparently associated with common viral pathogens in a later analysis.

It was healthy bone marrow donors who served as donors. Trimming removed 6 bases at V and 4 bases at J, with 13 bases between. The germline V gene has CDR1 MNHNS and CDR2 SASEGT. The CDR3 loop spans 15 amino acids. The primer mix had 60 Vbeta and 13 Jbeta primers. Clones were read by immunoSEQ multiplex PCR, and TCRdb kept only the in-frame ones, dropping some. Here the sample spans about 89,000 clones, roughly 85% being singletons. Details on this clone: Its matching antigen is unknown.

This receptor was taken from a man aged 35 to 55 in good health and CMV-seropositive. The V gene is TRBV6-1, the J gene TRBJ2-6, with D tentatively TRBD2 (5 bases). The sample comprised PBMCs. CDR3 sequence: CASRTARAGANVLTF. The CDR3 coding sequence is TGTGCCAGCAGAACCGCGAGGGCGGGGGCCAACGTCCTGACTTTC.